The next 9 T cell receptor beta chains were all read from a single sample in a study of long-term antiretroviral therapy in people with HIV. The authors ran the immunoSEQ assay, v3.0, at survey level. Sequencing used immunoSEQ multiplex PCR; TCRdb keeps in-frame clones, though not all of them. The repertoire holds about 21,000 clones, roughly 80% seen once, with roughly 3.2% in the top ten. The sequencing used unsorted PBMCs, collected 1.9 years after starting antiretroviral therapy. These receptor sequences come from a woman aged 45-60 years with HIV.

The V call is TRBV7-8, the J call TRBJ1-4; 8 nucleotides line up with TRBD1. This CDR3 contains 17 residues. After removal of 1 base from V and 8 bases from J, the junction contained 12 bases not matched to a gene. CDR1 is SGHVS and CDR2 is FQNEAQ in the germline V gene. The CDR3 bases are TGTGCCAGCAGCTTAGATGTCCAGGGCAGGGGGCACGAAAAACTGTTTTTT. Residues: CASSLDVQGRGHEKLFF.

This chain joins TRBV14 and TRBJ2-1; TRBD1 matches at 8 bases. The trim removed 0 bases at V and 0 bases at J, leaving 4 bases unmatched. Germline assignment: CDR1 SGHDN and CDR2 FVKESK. This CDR3 is built from 17 residues. CDR3 protein: CASSQEWTGSSYNEQFF. CDR3 DNA sequence: TGTGCCAGCAGCCAAGAGTGGACAGGGAGCTCCTACAATGAGCAGTTCTTC.

This chain joins TRBV7-2 and TRBJ1-2; D ambiguous. Germline CDR1 reads SGHTA; CDR2 reads FQGNSA. V was trimmed by 0 bases and J by 3 bases, leaving 8 bases between them. This CDR3 region has 14 residues. DNA for the CDR3: TGTGCCAGCAGCTTAGCGCGAAATTACTATGGCTACACCTTC. Residues: CASSLARNYYGYTF.

The chain employs TRBV27 and TRBJ2-7; D gene ambiguous. The CDR3 has 15 amino acids. CDR1 and CDR2 (germline): MNHEY, SMNVEV (reference sequence). V was clipped by 5 bases and J by 2 bases, with 16 bases between them. The CDR3 is CASSPRRYTTYEQYF. The CDR3 coding sequence is TGTGCCAGCAGTCCCCGTCGGTACACTACCTACGAGCAGTACTTC.

The chain links TRBV6-1 to TRBJ1-4; 9 nucleotides agree with TRBD1. This CDR3 is built from 14 residues. From germline, CDR1 is MNHNS and CDR2 SASEGT. Unmatched junction bases numbered 4, after V lost 7 bases and J lost 4 bases. In DNA form, the CDR3 reads TGTGCCAGCACCAAGACAGGGGGTAATGAAAAACTGTTTTTT. Its translation: CASTKTGGNEKLFF.

This clone showed up just once. The CDR3 is CASSRPGGNQPQHF. The CDR3 DNA sequence: TGTGCCAGCAGTCGTCCGGGGGGCAATCAGCCCCAGCATTTT. The chain links TRBV28 to TRBJ1-5, with D perhaps matching TRBD1 (5 bases). V shed 5 bases and J shed 2 bases, with 10 bases lying between them. This CDR3 region has 14 residues. Germline loops: CDR1 MDHEN, CDR2 SYDVKM.

The chain uses TRBV9 and TRBJ2-3; possibly TRBD1 or TRBD2 for D (7 bases each). The CDR3 is 16 residues long. Germline values: CDR1 SGDLS, CDR2 YYNGEE. Trimming removed 4 bases from V and 0 bases from J, with 15 bases in between. CDR3 sequence reads: CASSSRGDRSTDTQYF. The CDR3 bases are TGTGCCAGCAGCTCCCGGGGGGACAGAAGCACAGATACGCAGTATTTT.

This chain uses TRBV15 with TRBJ2-7; maybe TRBD1 (5 bases). V gave up 0 bases and J gave up 3 bases, with 9 bases separating them. CDR3 length: 14 amino acids. Germline CDR1 LNHNV, CDR2 YYDKDF (reference sequence). CDR3 region: CATSRDQGLYEQYF. The CDR3 DNA follows: TGTGCCACCAGCAGAGATCAGGGCCTCTACGAGCAGTACTTC.

The CDR3 DNA follows: TGTGCCAGCAGCTTAGTAGAGGGGGTCTTGGGTTATGGCTACACCTTC. It is translated as CASSLVEGVLGYGYTF. The chain uses TRBV11-2 and TRBJ1-2; possible D gene TRBD1, 6 bases. Deletions cut 1 base from V and 5 bases from J, with 17 bases between. The germline V gene encodes CDR1 SGHAT and CDR2 FQNNGV. The CDR3 is 16 residues long.